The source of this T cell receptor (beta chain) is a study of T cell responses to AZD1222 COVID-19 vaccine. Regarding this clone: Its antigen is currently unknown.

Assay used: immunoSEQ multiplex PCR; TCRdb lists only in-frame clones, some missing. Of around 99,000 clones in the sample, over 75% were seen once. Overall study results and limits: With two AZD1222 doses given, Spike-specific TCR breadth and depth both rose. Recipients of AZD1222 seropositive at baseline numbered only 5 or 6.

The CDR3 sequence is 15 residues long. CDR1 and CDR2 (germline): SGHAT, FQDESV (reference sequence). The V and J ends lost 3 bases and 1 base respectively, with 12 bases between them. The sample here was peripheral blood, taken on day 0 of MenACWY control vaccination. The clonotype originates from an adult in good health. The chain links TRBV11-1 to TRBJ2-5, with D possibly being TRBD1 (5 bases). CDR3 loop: CASSLSGYVQETQYF. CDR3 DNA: TGTGCCAGCAGCTTGTCAGGGTATGTCCAAGAGACCCAGTACTTC.